Listed here are 32 T cell receptor beta chains from one sample, sequenced in a study of identical twins. Each CDR3 protein gets one entry after TCRdb re-called the 5' RACE reads with MiXCR. Among about 100,000 distinct CDR3 sequences, 4.5% to 6.5% were seen once, and the ten largest hold approximately 12%. Sequencing was performed on memory T cells sorted from blood. The source of these receptors is a woman between 50 and 59 years old in good health.

The V gene is TRBV29-1, the J gene TRBJ2-5; D may be TRBD1 or TRBD2 (5 bases each). This CDR3 spans 12 amino acids. V lost 7 bases and J lost 9, with 18 bases in between. CDR1 is SQVTM and CDR2 is ANQGSEA in the germline V gene. This CDR3 is CSGGERIGAQYF. The CDR3 DNA reads TGCAGCGGAGGGGAGAGAATTGGCGCCCAGTACTTC. The full variable domain, with the rest looked up from reference TRBV29-1 and TRBJ2-5, is SAVISQKPSRDICQRGTSLTIQCQVDSQVTMMFWYRQQPGQSLTLIATANQGSEATYESGFVIDKFPISRPNLTFSTLTVSNMSPEDSSIYLCSGGERIGAQYFGPGTRLLVL.

This clonotype was seen many times. V gene TRBV11-3 combines with J gene TRBJ1-1; D is unclear. V was shortened by 5 bases and J by 3 bases, with 4 bases between the two germline ends. This CDR3 has 11 amino acids. The germline V gene encodes CDR1 SGHNT and CDR2 YENEEA. CDR3 sequence: CASSTHTEAFF. In nucleotides, the CDR3 is TGTGCCAGCAGCACCCACACTGAAGCTTTCTTT.

This chain uses TRBV20-1 with TRBJ1-6; possible D gene TRBD1, 5 bases. Germline-derived CDR1 and CDR2 are DFQATT and SNEGSKA (reference sequence). This CDR3 spans 15 amino acids. Trimming stripped 3 bases from V and 6 bases from J, with 15 bases between. The CDR3 region has the DNA TGCAGTGCTAGGCGATCGGGGCATACTAATTCACCCCTCCACTTT. The encoded protein is CSARRSGHTNSPLHF.

This clonotype occurred a few times. The J gene is TRBJ2-5, the V gene TRBV20-1; D is unresolved. The V end was cut by 7 bases, the J end by 1 base, with 7 bases between. The CDR3 runs 11 residues. The germline gives CDR1 DFQATT, CDR2 SNEGSKA (reference sequence). CDR3 DNA sequence: TGCAGTGGGGGATTCCAAGAGACCCAGTACTTC. Translating gives CSGGFQETQYF.

This clonotype occurred many times. The V call is TRBV24-1, the J call TRBJ2-1; maybe TRBD2 (5 bases). V was trimmed by 10 bases and J by 0 bases, leaving 9 bases between them. Germline CDR1 is KGHDR and CDR2 is SFDVKD. The CDR3 covers 13 residues. The CDR3 region has the DNA TGTGCCACGCGAGGGTTCTCCTACAATGAGCAGTTCTTC. This sequence encodes CATRGFSYNEQFF.

This clonotype was seen at least ten times. The genes are TRBV3-1 and TRBJ1-1; maybe TRBD1 (5 bases). This CDR3 region has 12 residues. V lost 8 bases to trimming and J lost 6 bases, with 13 bases between them. CDR1 is LGHDT and CDR2 is YNNKEL in the germline V gene (reference sequence). The CDR3, as DNA: TGTGCCAGCGGTACCCGGGACGCTGAAGCTTTCTTT. Translation gives CASGTRDAEAFF.

The CDR3: CATSRGGRTGTNQPQHF. CDR3 DNA sequence: TGTGCCACCAGCAGAGGGGGGCGGACAGGGACTAATCAGCCCCAGCATTTT. The V and J genes are TRBV15 and TRBJ1-5; 8 bases are a match to TRBD1. This CDR3 has 17 residues. Germline assignment: CDR1 LNHNV and CDR2 YYDKDF (reference sequence). V was pared by 1 base and J by 4 bases, with 9 bases of the junction left unmatched.

This clonotype was recorded at least ten times. The CDR3 protein is CASSPQGGTDTQYF. The CDR3 coding sequence is TGTGCCAGCAGCCCTCAGGGGGGCACAGATACGCAGTATTTT. The V call is TRBV11-2, the J call TRBJ2-3; 7 bases align to TRBD1. The CDR3 has 14 residues. The junction had 3 bases not matched to a gene; V was cut back by 5 bases and J by 1 base. Per the germline V gene, CDR1 is SGHAT and CDR2 is FQNNGV.

This clonotype was counted a single time. This chain links TRBV14 with TRBJ2-5; D not resolved. The CDR3 consists of 14 residues. Looked up from germline, CDR1 is SGHDN and CDR2 is FVKESK. Trimming removed 1 base at V and 5 bases at J, with 11 bases between. The DNA of the CDR3 is TGTGCCAGCAGCCAAGGGGCTAGGAGTGAGACCCAGTACTTC. Residues: CASSQGARSETQYF.

This clonotype was detected a few times. The chain recombines TRBV20-1 with TRBJ2-7, with D perhaps being TRBD1 or TRBD2 (5 bases each). The CDR3 is made up of 14 amino acids. The V and J ends lost 1 base and 2 bases respectively, with 12 bases between them. Per germline, CDR1 DFQATT and CDR2 SNEGSKA (reference sequence). The CDR3 coding sequence is TGCAGTGCTAGAGGGGACGGGATTCCCTACGAGCAGTACTTC. Protein product: CSARGDGIPYEQYF.

This clonotype was counted ten times or more. The chain is built from TRBV6-4 and TRBJ2-4, with 9 bases aligning to TRBD2. This CDR3 is built from 14 residues. Germline values: CDR1 MRHNA, CDR2 SNTAGT. With 3 bases clipped from V and 9 bases from J, the junction kept 6 bases outside the gene matches. This chain's CDR3 is CASSEGTSSVIQYF. CDR3 in DNA: TGTGCCAGCAGTGAAGGGACTAGCTCCGTCATTCAGTACTTC.

This clonotype was seen at least ten times. A read error may account for a junction end that differs from germline. CDR3 nucleotide sequence: TGTGCTAGCAGCTTAGACTTTGACAATGAGCAGTTCTTC. Its protein product is CASSLDFDNEQFF. The J gene is TRBJ2-1, the V gene TRBV7-7; no definite D call. Looked up from germline, CDR1 is SSHAT and CDR2 is FNYEAQ (reference sequence). The CDR3 runs to 13 residues.

This chain joins TRBV9 and TRBJ2-1, with TRBD2 matching 8 bases. Unmatched junction bases numbered 10, after V lost 4 bases and J lost 7 bases. Germline CDR1 SGDLS, CDR2 YYNGEE. The CDR3 contains 15 residues. The CDR3 sequence: CASSPQAGVGNEQFF. CDR3 coding DNA: TGTGCCAGCAGCCCCCAAGCGGGAGTGGGGAATGAGCAGTTCTTC.

This clonotype was seen repeatedly, ten times or more. The chain carries TRBV7-2 and TRBJ1-2, with TRBD1 as a possible D gene (6 bases). V shed 1 base and J shed 4 bases, with 7 bases lying between them. The CDR3 contains 13 residues. The germline gives CDR1 SGHTA, CDR2 FQGNSA. The CDR3 reads CASSLDRVYGYTF. CDR3 coding DNA: TGTGCCAGCAGCTTAGACAGGGTCTATGGCTACACCTTC.

This clonotype was picked up many times. This chain uses TRBV3-1 with TRBJ2-1; D is uncertain. Trimming shortened V by 3 bases and J by 7 bases, and 7 bases separated the two germline ends. The CDR3 sequence is 12 residues long. In germline, CDR1 is LGHDT, CDR2 YNNKEL (reference sequence). For the CDR3, the DNA is TGTGCCAGCAGCCAGAGCATAAATGAGCAGTTCTTC. It is translated as CASSQSINEQFF.

At least ten counts were recorded for this clonotype. The V and J genes are TRBV12-3 or TRBV12-4 and TRBJ1-5, with D perhaps matching TRBD1 (5 bases). V dropped 0 bases and J dropped 4 bases, with 25 bases sitting between them. The CDR3 has 20 residues. In nucleotides, the CDR3 is TGTGCCAGCAGTTTAGCCCGGGGTACAGCCATCATGGGGCTTAATCAGCCCCAGCATTTT. Translation gives CASSLARGTAIMGLNQPQHF.

This clonotype showed up many times. The chain couples TRBV12-3 or TRBV12-4 to TRBJ1-2; D is ambiguous. The CDR3 runs 12 residues. V dropped 2 bases and J dropped 6 bases, with 7 bases sitting between them. This chain's CDR3 is CASSLLGNGYTF. CDR3 DNA sequence: TGTGCCAGCAGTTTACTCGGAAATGGCTACACCTTC.

The V and J genes are TRBV7-9 and TRBJ2-7, with D tentatively TRBD2 (5 bases). CDR3 length equals 15 residues. Germline V lookup: CDR1 SEHNR, CDR2 FQNEAQ (reference sequence). V lost 6 bases and J lost 3, with 18 bases in between. The CDR3 region is CASSRGSDLLYEQYF. The CDR3 region has the DNA TGTGCCAGCAGTCGAGGGAGCGACTTACTCTACGAGCAGTACTTC. Using reference TRBV7-9 and TRBJ2-7 for the parts outside the CDR3, the full variable domain is DTGVSQNPRHKITKRGQNVTFRCDPISEHNRLYWYRQTLGQGPEFLTYFQNEAQLEKSRLLSDRFSAERPKGSFSTLEIQRTEQGDSAMYLCASSRGSDLLYEQYFGPGTRLTVT.

This clonotype was seen repeatedly, ten times or more. CDR3 nucleotides: TGTGCCAGCAGCCCCCTAGGAGGGCCTACCTACAATGAGCAGTTCTTC. Translated: CASSPLGGPTYNEQFF. V is TRBV3-1 and J is TRBJ2-1, with D perhaps TRBD2 (6 bases). CDR1 and CDR2 (germline): LGHDT, YNNKEL (reference sequence). V was pared by 4 bases and J by 2 bases, with 15 bases between. The length of the CDR3 is 16 residues.

In this sample, this clonotype turned up many times. The chain has TRBV10-1 and TRBJ1-5; 10 bases map to TRBD1. CDR3 length equals 18 residues. The V gene's germline CDR1 is WNHNN and CDR2 SYGVQD (reference sequence). V trimming: 4 bases; J trimming: 0 bases; junction bases outside the gene matches: 9. The CDR3 DNA sequence: TGCGCCAGCAGTGCGCTGGAGGGACAGGGGAATAGCAATCAGCCCCAGCATTTT. Translating gives CASSALEGQGNSNQPQHF.

This clonotype was seen many times. For the CDR3, the DNA is TGTGCCAGGAGTAGTAGCGGGAGAGTCGCCGGGGAGCTGTTTTTT. Translated: CARSSSGRVAGELFF. V usage is TRBV2 and J usage is TRBJ2-2, with TRBD2 matching 9 bases. Trimming cost V 9 bases and J 6 bases; bases outside gene matches: 11. Germline V gives CDR1 SNHLY, CDR2 FYNNEI. The CDR3 totals 15 residues.

This clonotype was observed a handful of times. V gene TRBV7-8 combines with J gene TRBJ2-3, with a weak D call TRBD1 (6 bases). CDR1 is SGHVS, CDR2 FQNEAQ, per germline. Trimming shortened V by 8 bases and J by 2 bases, and 20 bases separated the two germline ends. The CDR3 totals 16 residues. The CDR3 here is CASGPPGQTFTDTQYF. DNA of the CDR3: TGTGCCAGCGGACCCCCGGGACAAACCTTCACAGATACGCAGTATTTT.

The rearrangement uses TRBV11-3 and TRBJ2-3; TRBD1 agrees at 8 bases. The CDR3 spans 16 residues. The J segment lost 3 bases and the V segment lost 4 bases, leaving 9 bases of the junction unmatched. CDR1 is SGHNT and CDR2 is YENEEA in the germline V gene. The CDR3 bases are TGTGCCAGCAGCTCATCCGGGGGACAGGTTACAGATACGCAGTATTTT. It encodes CASSSSGGQVTDTQYF.

This clonotype was found many times. The chain joins TRBV30 to TRBJ2-1, with 9 bases matching TRBD2. The CDR3 has 13 amino acids. The V and J ends lost 7 bases and 9 bases, in that order; junction bases with no gene match: 10. The germline CDR1 and CDR2 sequences are GTSNPN and SVGIG (reference sequence). The DNA of the CDR3 is TGTGCCTACACCCCTAGCGGGACGGGTGAGCAGTTCTTC. It specifies CAYTPSGTGEQFF. The full variable domain, with the rest looked up from reference TRBV30 and TRBJ2-1, is SQTIHQWPATLVQPVGSPLSLECTVEGTSNPNLYWYRQAAGRGLQLLFYSVGIGQISSEVPQNLSASRPQDRQFILSSKKLLLSDSGFYLCAYTPSGTGEQFFGPGTRLTVL.

This clonotype was found many times. J is TRBJ1-3 and V is TRBV12-3 or TRBV12-4; TRBD1 is a possible D gene (5 bases). The CDR3 length is 15 residues. V shed 3 bases and J shed 0 bases, with 9 bases lying between them. CDR3 sequence reads: CASSLGTHSGNTIYF. The DNA for the CDR3 is TGTGCCAGCAGTTTGGGGACCCACTCTGGAAACACCATATATTTT.

This clonotype was seen many times. The chain is built from TRBV20-1 and TRBJ2-3; 11 positions match TRBD1. This CDR3 region has 14 residues. J gave up 8 bases and V 5 bases, and 9 bases lay outside the gene matches. Germline V lookup: CDR1 DFQATT, CDR2 SNEGSKA (reference sequence). The CDR3 DNA reads TGCAGTGCTGCTCCGGGACAGGGGGTTCTTACGCAGTATTTT. Amino acids: CSAAPGQGVLTQYF.

This clonotype was seen repeatedly, ten times or more. This chain joins TRBV5-1 and TRBJ2-7, with a tentative D call TRBD1 (5 bases). The CDR3 contains 15 residues. Germline lookup yields CDR1 SGHRS and CDR2 YFSETQ. Deletions cut 0 bases from V and 6 bases from J, with 16 bases between. This chain's CDR3 is CASSLAVSQGIEQYF. The CDR3 bases are TGCGCCAGCAGCTTGGCGGTCAGCCAGGGAATCGAGCAGTACTTC.

This clonotype was detected many times. The chain recombines TRBV5-1 with TRBJ2-1, with a weak D call TRBD1 (5 bases). The CDR3 runs to 12 residues. V was shortened by 5 bases and J by 4 bases, with 7 bases between the two germline ends. Germline V gives CDR1 SGHRS, CDR2 YFSETQ. CDR3 nucleotides: TGCGCCAGCAGGGACACATACAATGAGCAGTTCTTC. Residues: CASRDTYNEQFF. Looking up the rest from reference TRBV5-1 and TRBJ2-1 gives the full variable domain: KAGVTQTPRYLIKTRGQQVTLSCSPISGHRSVSWYQQTPGQGLQFLFEYFSETQRNKGNFPGRFSGRQFSNSRSEMNVSTLELGDSALYLCASRDTYNEQFFGPGTRLTVL.

This clonotype has at least ten counts. V is TRBV28 and J is TRBJ2-7; 8 bases align to TRBD2. Germline V lookup: CDR1 MDHEN, CDR2 SYDVKM. V was pared by 2 bases and J by 0 bases, with 6 bases of the junction left unmatched. The CDR3 is 16 amino acids. CDR3 nucleotide sequence: TGTGCCAGCAGTTTAGGTTCCACTAGCGGCTCCTACGAGCAGTACGTC. Its translation is CASSLGSTSGSYEQYV.

The chain couples TRBV30 to TRBJ1-5, with a weak D call TRBD1 (5 bases). The V gene lost 3 bases and the J gene lost 0 bases, with 18 bases spanning the gap. The CDR3 is made up of 17 amino acids. CDR1 and CDR2 (germline): GTSNPN, SVGIG (reference sequence). CDR3 amino acids: CAWSAGRTRVSNQPQHF. The CDR3 bases are TGTGCCTGGAGCGCTGGACGGACAAGAGTTAGCAATCAGCCCCAGCATTTT.

This clonotype came up many times. V and J are TRBV24-1 and TRBJ2-4; weak D call: TRBD2 (5 bases). The CDR3 covers 15 residues. CDR1 is KGHDR and CDR2 is SFDVKD in the germline V gene. The germline V and J ends were trimmed by 7 bases and 0 bases, with 12 bases remaining between them. The DNA for the CDR3 is TGTGCCACCAGACCTATACTAGTAGCCAAAAACATTCAGTACTTC. It yields the protein CATRPILVAKNIQYF.

The chain links TRBV2 to TRBJ1-2, with a weak D call TRBD1 (5 bases). Germline V gene sequence: CDR1 SNHLY, CDR2 FYNNEI. The CDR3 sequence is 13 residues long. Deletions cut 5 bases from V and 4 bases from J, with 11 bases between. The CDR3 DNA sequence: TGTGCCAGCAGTTGGACCGACAGCTATGGCTACACCTTC. Residues: CASSWTDSYGYTF.